These 18 T cell receptor beta chains originate from one sample sequenced in a study of cytomegalovirus exposure and HLA in healthy donors. The PCR had 60 Vbeta and 13 Jbeta primers. TCRdb keeps only in-frame clones here, not all; method: immunoSEQ multiplex PCR. The sample has 75,000 to 95,000 clones, and its top ten clones hold approximately 4.3%. The sequenced material came from PBMCs. The receptors originated from a man under 40 in good health and CMV-seronegative.

V and J are TRBV7-9 and TRBJ2-7; 8 positions agree with TRBD1. The germline V gene encodes CDR1 SEHNR and CDR2 FQNEAQ (reference sequence). The CDR3 runs to 13 residues. V trimming: 5 bases; J trimming: 5 bases; junction bases outside the gene matches: 5. The CDR3, as DNA: TGTGCCAGCAGCGTACGGACAGGGCACGAGCAGTACTTC. This codes for CASSVRTGHEQYF.

V is TRBV11-2 and J is TRBJ2-5; weak D call: TRBD1 (6 bases). Between the trimmed V and J ends, which lost 4 bases and 2 bases, there was a span of 11 bases. Germline values: CDR1 SGHAT, CDR2 FQNNGV. This CDR3 has 14 amino acids. The CDR3 region has the DNA TGTGCCAGCAGCTCACAGGGTTTGCAAGAGACCCAGTACTTC. Translating it yields CASSSQGLQETQYF.

The chain uses TRBV9 and TRBJ1-2; 8 bases agree with TRBD1. Germline lookup yields CDR1 SGDLS and CDR2 YYNGEE. V shed 3 bases, J shed 8 bases, and the junction held 18 bases outside the gene matches. There are 17 residues in the CDR3. The CDR3 DNA sequence: TGTGCCAGCAGCGCCCGAATTGGGGACAGGCCTGGCGGGGGCTACACCTTC. Translated: CASSARIGDRPGGGYTF.

The chain carries TRBV18 and TRBJ2-3, with TRBD2 identical over 10 bases. J gave up 4 bases and V 3 bases, and 7 bases lay outside the gene matches. Germline V gene lookup returns CDR1 KGHSH and CDR2 LQKENI. The CDR3 has 16 amino acids. In DNA form, the CDR3 reads TGTGCCAGCTCACCTATCGGAGCGGGAGGGGCAGATACGCAGTATTTT. Amino acid sequence: CASSPIGAGGADTQYF.

The V gene is TRBV18, the J gene TRBJ2-1, with D tentatively TRBD2 (5 bases). V lost 1 base to trimming and J lost 6 bases, with 10 bases between them. In germline, CDR1 is KGHSH, CDR2 LQKENI. The CDR3 is 14 amino acids. CDR3 DNA: TGTGCCAGCTCACCACTTGCCGGGATCAATGAGCAGTTCTTC. Amino acids: CASSPLAGINEQFF. Combining the CDR3 with reference TRBV18 and TRBJ2-1 gives the whole variable domain NAGVMQNPRHLVRRRGQEARLRCSPMKGHSHVYWYRQLPEEGLKFMVYLQKENIIDESGMPKERFSAEFPKEGPSILRIQQVVRGDSAAYFCASSPLAGINEQFFGPGTRLTVL.

The chain links TRBV6-1 to TRBJ2-7; 9 bases line up with TRBD1. There are 15 residues in the CDR3. With 10 bases clipped from V and 5 bases from J, the junction kept 15 bases outside the gene matches. Looked up from germline, CDR1 is MNHNS and CDR2 is SASEGT. DNA of the CDR3: TGTGCCACGACGACAGGGGGATTTGGGCTTGACGAGCAGTACTTC. Its translation is CATTTGGFGLDEQYF.

The chain carries TRBV29-1 and TRBJ2-7, with unresolved D. In germline, CDR1 is SQVTM, CDR2 ANQGSEA. V dropped 0 bases and J dropped 3 bases, with 9 bases sitting between them. The CDR3 extends over 13 amino acids. The CDR3 DNA reads as TGCAGCGTTGAAGATCCCCAGTTCTACGAGCAGTACTTC. Its translation is CSVEDPQFYEQYF.

The gene calls are TRBV11-2 and TRBJ1-1, with 9 bases matching TRBD1. After removal of 5 bases from V and 0 bases from J, the junction contained 4 bases not matched to a gene. This CDR3 has 15 amino acids. Germline lookup yields CDR1 SGHAT and CDR2 FQNNGV. The CDR3 DNA is TGTGCCAGCAGCATGGGACAGGGTATGAACACTGAAGCTTTCTTT. Its translation: CASSMGQGMNTEAFF.

V gene TRBV7-2 combines with J gene TRBJ2-7; no reliable D call. The germline V gene has CDR1 SGHTA and CDR2 FQGNSA. V lost 7 bases and J 5 bases, leaving 21 bases between the germline ends. The CDR3 has 15 amino acids. CDR3 protein: CASKYDTQVPHEQYF. CDR3 bases: TGTGCCAGCAAGTACGACACCCAAGTCCCCCACGAGCAGTACTTC.

This chain connects TRBV4-2 to TRBJ2-7; 7 bases line up with TRBD2. Germline-derived CDR1 and CDR2 are LGHNA and YNFKEQ. CDR3 size: 15 residues. V was clipped by 1 base and J by 6 bases; unmatched bases: 9. CDR3 nucleotides: TGTGCCAGCAGCCAAGCAATTGGACTAGATCTCGAGCAGTACTTC. Its protein product is CASSQAIGLDLEQYF.

The chain joins TRBV6-5 to TRBJ1-3, with D possibly TRBD1 on 6 matching bases. Germline V lookup: CDR1 MNHEY, CDR2 SVGAGI. The CDR3 spans 14 residues. With 6 bases removed from V and 6 bases from J, the gap between germline ends came to 15 bases. The CDR3 DNA sequence: TGTGCCAGCAGATGGGGGCCGGGGTCAAACACCATATATTTT. Protein: CASRWGPGSNTIYF.

The chain uses TRBV4-3 and TRBJ2-2; TRBD1 is a possible D gene (5 bases). The germline gives CDR1 LGHNA, CDR2 YSLEER. Deletions cut 0 bases from V and 0 bases from J, with 14 bases between. The CDR3 loop spans 18 amino acids. The CDR3 here is CASSQDGPLGPNTGELFF. CDR3 nucleotide sequence: TGCGCCAGCAGCCAAGATGGGCCATTGGGGCCGAACACCGGGGAGCTGTTTTTT.

CDR3 in amino acids: CASSPGGQPQHF. In nucleotides, the CDR3 is TGTGCCAGCAGCCCGGGTGGCCAGCCCCAGCATTTT. V usage is TRBV28 and J usage is TRBJ1-5; no definite D call. V was pared by 6 bases and J by 7 bases, with 10 bases between. This CDR3 is built from 12 residues. Per germline, CDR1 MDHEN and CDR2 SYDVKM.

CDR3 sequence: CASSIGQGASNTEAFF. The CDR3 DNA sequence: TGTGCCAGCAGCATCGGACAGGGGGCTTCGAACACTGAAGCTTTCTTT. The chain joins TRBV5-5 to TRBJ1-1, with 11 positions matching TRBD1. This CDR3 is built from 16 residues. V gave up 4 bases and J gave up 1 base; unmatched junction bases: 6. Looked up from germline, CDR1 is SGHKS and CDR2 is YYEKEE (reference sequence).

The chain carries TRBV19 and TRBJ2-7; 9 bases line up with TRBD1. CDR1 LNHDA and CDR2 SQIVND come from the germline V gene (reference sequence). The V gene end was trimmed by 3 bases and the J gene end by 5 bases; junction bases not matched to a gene: 8. The CDR3 has 15 residues. The CDR3 DNA is TGTGCCAGTAGTATGGATACACAGGGGGCAGACGAGCAGTACTTC. It yields the protein CASSMDTQGADEQYF.

This chain uses TRBV6-1 with TRBJ1-5, with D unclear. The V end was cut by 1 base, the J end by 0 bases, with 7 bases between. The CDR3 is 15 residues long. Germline V CDR1 and CDR2: MNHNS, SASEGT. CDR3 region: CASSEGTYSNQPQHF. The CDR3 DNA reads TGTGCCAGCAGTGAAGGGACTTATAGCAATCAGCCCCAGCATTTT.

The chain links TRBV6-5 to TRBJ1-1, with D perhaps matching TRBD1 (5 bases). The CDR3 loop spans 13 amino acids. V was cut by 2 bases and J by 8 bases, with 12 bases left in between. Germline V CDR1 and CDR2: MNHEY, SVGAGI. The CDR3 region has the DNA TGTGCCAGCAGTTACAGCAGGGTGTTGGAAGCTTTCTTT. This codes for CASSYSRVLEAFF.

CDR3 protein: CASSLGLAGANYNEQFF. In DNA form, the CDR3 reads TGCGCCAGCAGCTTGGGCCTAGCGGGGGCCAACTACAATGAGCAGTTCTTC. The chain is built from TRBV5-1 and TRBJ2-1, with 10 bases lining up with TRBD2. CDR3 length: 17 amino acids. The germline CDR1 and CDR2 sequences are SGHRS and YFSETQ. V trimming: 0 bases; J trimming: 3 bases; junction bases outside the gene matches: 6.